This TCR beta chain derives from a study of cytomegalovirus exposure and HLA in healthy donors. Data came from immunoSEQ multiplex PCR; TCRdb stores just in-frame clones and leaves some out. The repertoire holds over 60,000 clones, with approximately 95% as singletons. V lost 1 base to trimming and J lost 4 bases; unmatched junction nucleotides: 7. CDR3 length: 15 amino acids. Germline values: CDR1 SGHTS, CDR2 YDEGEE. Source material: PBMCs. This sequence originates from a young man in good health and CMV-seronegative. The chain links TRBV5-8 to TRBJ1-1; 7 nucleotides agree with TRBD1. The CDR3 loop reads CASSLSSRGSTEAFF. CDR3 nucleotide sequence: TGTGCCAGCAGCTTGTCTTCCAGGGGGAGCACTGAAGCTTTCTTT.